A selection of T cell receptor beta chains follows, all from one sample in a study of blood T cell repertoires in COVID-19. Sequenced by immunoSEQ multiplex PCR; TCRdb stores in-frame clones only, minus some. Among about 220,000 clones listed, around 87% were seen once. Sequenced material: PBMCs or T cells enriched from blood (not recorded which). Source of these receptors: a young woman in a cohort exposed to, infected with or recovered from COVID-19 (not recorded which). Each CDR3 is given with its conserved first and last residue.

j_gene	v_gene	CDR3aa
TRBJ1-2	TRBV20-1	CSASFRDRDYGYTF
TRBJ1-1	TRBV6-2/TRBV6-3	CASSYDRYTEAFF
TRBJ1-2	TRBV7-9	CASSLSSTGSPTF
TRBJ1-2	TRBV29-1	CSVDWRGHGNNYGYTF
TRBJ2-7	TRBV27	CASSSWGTGVSEQYF
TRBJ2-1	TRBV3-1/TRBV3-2	CASSQNWGDSGKAYNEQFF
TRBJ1-5	TRBV2	CAGGQGANSNQPQHF
TRBJ2-2	TRBV5-1	CASTLYGGTGELFF
TRBJ1-2	TRBV29-1	CSVEGQGRSGYTF
TRBJ2-1	TRBV7-2	CASSLAGSRGEQFF
TRBJ1-6	TRBV9	CASSVDSSYNSPLHF
TRBJ1-6	TRBV5-4	CASSFGGTGTNNNSPLHF
TRBJ2-2	TRBV5-1	CASSPSSTPGELFF
TRBJ1-2	TRBV6-5	CASSLTGGAGGYTF
TRBJ2-7	TRBV6-2/TRBV6-3	CASSSLRYEQYF
TRBJ2-1	TRBV5-1	CASSLSMSSYNEQFF
TRBJ2-5	TRBV19	CASSIDRDHQETQYF
TRBJ2-7	TRBV6-5	CASSYSGGVSSYEQYF
TRBJ2-3	TRBV15	CATSTGTGGPTDTQYF
TRBJ2-3	TRBV4-1	CASKEANKDTQYF
TRBJ2-2	TRBV20-1	CSASAARTGNTGELFF
TRBJ1-1	TRBV7-3	CASSHKGTDREGWTEAFF
TRBJ1-3	TRBV5-1	CASSLTSPGNTIYF
TRBJ1-1	TRBV4-1	CASSALLNTEAFF
TRBJ2-3	TRBV7-3	CASSFSGGVRDTQYF
TRBJ2-5	TRBV5-6	CASSLAREATQYF
TRBJ1-3	TRBV7-8	CASSATGNSGNTIYF
TRBJ1-2	TRBV4-1	CASSQDQATALGYTF
TRBJ1-4	TRBV15	CATSRGQVGEKLFF
TRBJ1-5	TRBV6-5	CASTRARLPQHF
TRBJ2-5	TRBV10-3	CAIGTSEETQYF
TRBJ2-1	TRBV30	CAWSGAGRGLAGGYNEQFF
TRBJ1-5	TRBV28	CASSFVQGATGRQPQHF
TRBJ1-3	TRBV3-1/TRBV3-2	CASSQDPADRDLLNTIYF
TRBJ2-5	TRBV9	CASSVDLETQYF
TRBJ1-3	TRBV11-1	CASSSNRAGNTIYF
TRBJ2-4	TRBV5-4	CASSHMSDRVAKNIQYF
TRBJ1-1	TRBV6-5	CASRPQGAEAFF
TRBJ2-5	TRBV7-9	CASSLDRGRETQYF
TRBJ2-3	TRBV5-1	CASSLGLAGGFDTQYF
TRBJ2-7	TRBV28	CASSFASVGQGGGYEQYF
TRBJ1-6	TRBV25-1	CASSERVGSPLHF
TRBJ2-1	TRBV30	CAWTSEVYNEQFF
TRBJ1-4	TRBV21-1	CASTYGLTINEKLFF
TRBJ1-5	TRBV14	CASSFRRQGRAQPQHF
TRBJ1-5	TRBV3-1/TRBV3-2	CASSLSTGTHQPQHF
TRBJ2-1	TRBV2	CASSEGRGSYNEQFF
TRBJ2-7	TRBV28	CATTSGTATYEQYF
TRBJ2-4	TRBV19	CASSIDGPEGPKNIQYF
TRBJ2-2	TRBV28	CASTLAGESTGELFF
TRBJ1-6	TRBV5-8	CASSLGTRLQRSPLHF
TRBJ2-7	TRBV19	CASSIVAGVSYEQYF
TRBJ1-6	TRBV28	CASTIAITGPNSPLHF
TRBJ2-2	TRBV19	CATTRDSGQFTGELFF
TRBJ2-7	TRBV19	CASAYSRTGGDYEQYF
TRBJ2-1	TRBV7-9	CASSPQPLYNEQFF
TRBJ2-5	TRBV5-4	CASSPGGGETQYF
TRBJ1-4	TRBV7-6	CASSLGTDTTNEKLFF
TRBJ2-3	TRBV27	CASGPPAEADTQYF
TRBJ1-3	TRBV28	CASSLGGNTIYF